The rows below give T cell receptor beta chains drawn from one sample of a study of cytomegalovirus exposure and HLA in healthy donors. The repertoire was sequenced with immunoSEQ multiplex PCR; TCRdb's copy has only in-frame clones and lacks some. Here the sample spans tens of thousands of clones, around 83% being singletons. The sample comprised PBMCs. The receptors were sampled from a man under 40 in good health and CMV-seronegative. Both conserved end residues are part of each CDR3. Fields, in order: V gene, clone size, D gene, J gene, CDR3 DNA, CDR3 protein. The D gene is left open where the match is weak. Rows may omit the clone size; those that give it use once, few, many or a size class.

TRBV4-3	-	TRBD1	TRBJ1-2	TGCGCCAGCAGCCAAGATCGGGCGACAGGGCTGGGGCGCTACACCTTC	CASSQDRATGLGRYTF
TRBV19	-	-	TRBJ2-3	TGTGCCAGTAGTATAGATGGGAGTTTCACAGATACGCAGTATTTT	CASSIDGSFTDTQYF
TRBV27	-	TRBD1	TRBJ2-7	TGTGCCAGCAGCTTAGTACCGGGACAGGGGATATACGAGCAGTACTTC	CASSLVPGQGIYEQYF
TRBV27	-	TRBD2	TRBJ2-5	TGTGCCAGCAGCTCCAGCGGGGGGCTTTACTTC	CASSSSGGLYF
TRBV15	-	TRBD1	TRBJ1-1	TGTGCCACCAGCAGACTCAGGGGGGAGACTGAAGCTTTCTTT	CATSRLRGETEAFF
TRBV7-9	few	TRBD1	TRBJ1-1	TGTGCCAGCAGCTTCGACAGGGCGAACACTGAAGCTTTCTTT	CASSFDRANTEAFF
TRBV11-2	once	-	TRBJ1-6	TGTGCCAGCAGCTTAGCCCAGCGGGACATCAATTCACCCCTCCACTTT	CASSLAQRDINSPLHF
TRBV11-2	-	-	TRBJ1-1	TGTGCCAGCAGCTACCCAGGGCAGGCGAGGCGAATGAACACTGAAGCTTTCTTT	CASSYPGQARRMNTEAFF
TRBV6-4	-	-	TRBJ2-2	TGTGCCAGCAGTGAGGGGGGGGGCGATACCGGGGAGCTGTTTTTT	CASSEGGGDTGELFF
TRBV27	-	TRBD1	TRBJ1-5	TGTGCCAGCAGCAAACAGGGGGGGGATGGACCCCAGCATTTT	CASSKQGGDGPQHF
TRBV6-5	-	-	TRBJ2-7	TGTGCCAGCCGGGACTTGGCGGACGAGCAGTACTTC	CASRDLADEQYF
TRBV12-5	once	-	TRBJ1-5	TGTGCTAGTGGTTTGAGGATAGGACTTTATAGCAATCAGCCCCAGCATTTT	CASGLRIGLYSNQPQHF
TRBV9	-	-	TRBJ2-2	TGTGCCAGCAGCGGACTTACAGGGGGGGACGGGGAGCTGTTTTTT	CASSGLTGGDGELFF
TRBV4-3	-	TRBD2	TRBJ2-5	TGCGCCAGCAGCCAAGACCCAGGGACTAGCGGGGGGGTCCGAGAGACCCAGTACTTC	CASSQDPGTSGGVRETQYF
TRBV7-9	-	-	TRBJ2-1	TGTGCCAGCAGCTTACGAGGGGCGGGGTACAATGAGCAGTTCTTC	CASSLRGAGYNEQFF